This T cell receptor beta chain came from a study of cytomegalovirus exposure and HLA in healthy donors. Study-level background: Drawn from HLA-typed donors, about 85 million unique TCRs were held in an early data release. Study-wide findings and caveats: Reported performance of the classifier showed diagnosis of cytomegalovirus status with high specificity and sensitivity.

Of note for this clone: What it binds is unknown.

The CDR3 spans 15 residues. V lost 5 bases and J lost 3, with 14 bases in between. Germline CDR1 SGHNT, CDR2 YENEEA. Donors consisted of healthy bone marrow donors. PCR used 60 Vbeta primers and 13 Jbeta primers. Assay used: immunoSEQ multiplex PCR; TCRdb lists only in-frame clones, some missing. The data show about 90,000 clones, approximately 88% seen once. The material sequenced was PBMCs. The J gene is TRBJ2-1, the V gene TRBV11-3, with D perhaps TRBD2 (5 bases). The source is a young man in good health and CMV-seronegative. This CDR3 is CASSGGGPSYNEQFF. CDR3 nucleotides: TGTGCCAGCAGCGGCGGCGGGCCAAGCTACAATGAGCAGTTCTTC.